This T cell receptor (beta chain) was found in a study of T-cell memory formation after mild COVID-19. TCRdb fed the 5' RACE reads into MiXCR, producing one record per CDR3 protein. The data hold a few hundred thousand distinct CDR3 sequences, with roughly 21% observed a single time. A few counts support this clonotype. Sequencing input: PBMCs or a T cell subset sorted from them (not recorded which). This receptor was identified in a man in his late teens or twenties who had mild COVID-19 (a few samples of this study predate the infection). Cell type and time point are not known.

CDR3 sequence reads: CASSFGRGGGETQYF. CDR3 DNA sequence: TGTGCCAGCAGTTTTGGGCGGGGCGGGGGAGAGACCCAGTACTTC. This sequence joins TRBV6-5 and TRBJ2-5, with TRBD2 matching over 7 bases. This CDR3 has 15 residues. Germline lookup yields CDR1 MNHEY and CDR2 SVGAGI. The ends lost 4 bases at V and 4 bases at J; junction bases unmatched: 9.